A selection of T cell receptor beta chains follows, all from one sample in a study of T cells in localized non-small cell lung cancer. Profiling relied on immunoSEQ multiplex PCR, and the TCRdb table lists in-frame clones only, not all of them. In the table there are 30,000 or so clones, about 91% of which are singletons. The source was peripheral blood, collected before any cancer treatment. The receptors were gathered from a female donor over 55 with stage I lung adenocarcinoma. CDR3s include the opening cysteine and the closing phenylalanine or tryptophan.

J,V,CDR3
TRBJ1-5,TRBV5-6,CASSSDRGSSMPQHF
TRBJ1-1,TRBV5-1,CASSFGGLNTEAFF
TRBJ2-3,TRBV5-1,CASRSRAGEGDTQYF
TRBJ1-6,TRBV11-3,CASSQDANSPLHF
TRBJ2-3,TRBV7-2,CASSLAPGVMGTQYF
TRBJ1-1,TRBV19,CASSLKAGNTEAFF
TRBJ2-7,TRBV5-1,CASSPWGDYEQYF
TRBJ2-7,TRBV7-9,CASSSGPEQYF
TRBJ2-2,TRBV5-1,CASSLSSGTVNTGELFF
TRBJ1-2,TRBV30,CAWIRGTGYGYTF
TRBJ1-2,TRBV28,CASSWDRGIGYTF
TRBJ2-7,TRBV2,CASSALAGGSYEQYF
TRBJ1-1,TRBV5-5,CASSLGRTGGASTEAFF
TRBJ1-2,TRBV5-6,CASSPNRDLGRGYTF
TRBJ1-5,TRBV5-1,CASSLDGGAQPQHF
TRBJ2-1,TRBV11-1,CASSLARLGEQFF
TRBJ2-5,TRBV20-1,CSASGMETQYF
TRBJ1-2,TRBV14,CASSQEGGYTF
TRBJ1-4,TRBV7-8,CASSLRGGEKLFF
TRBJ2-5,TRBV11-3,CASSLDGSSGETQYF
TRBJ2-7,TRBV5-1,CASSLSPGQGYEQYF
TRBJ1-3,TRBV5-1,CASRPGGGNTIYF
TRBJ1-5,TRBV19,CASRIQGSNQPQHF
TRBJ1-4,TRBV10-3,CAISREDVSEKLFF
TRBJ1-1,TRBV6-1,CASSENRGWAFF
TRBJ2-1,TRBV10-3,CAISEGQGAYNEQFF
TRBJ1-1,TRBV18,CASSPSTNTEAFF
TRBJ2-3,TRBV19,CASSIRVLARRADTQYF
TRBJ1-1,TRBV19,CASGWDSGVLNTEAFF
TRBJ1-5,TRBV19,CASSIGGTGVPSQPQHF
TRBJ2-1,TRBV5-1,CASSVTGGITYNEQFF
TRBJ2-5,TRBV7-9,CASSLEPLQETQYF
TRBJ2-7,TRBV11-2,CASSPLTSGEQYF
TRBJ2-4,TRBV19,CASGSEGLLAKNIQYF
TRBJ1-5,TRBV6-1,CASSEPGTPQHF
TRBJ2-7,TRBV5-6,CASSDTGTGAYEQYF
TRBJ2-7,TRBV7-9,CASSSPSEGTYEQYF
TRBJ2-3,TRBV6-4,CASSPAGADTQYF
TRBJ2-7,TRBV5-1,CASSGPGSYEQYF
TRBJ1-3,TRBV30,CAWRDPRAGNTIYF
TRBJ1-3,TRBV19,CASSIVGTGLVGNTIYF
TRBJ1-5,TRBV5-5,CASSSSGDSYQPQHF
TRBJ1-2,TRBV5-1,CASSLVPRGDGYTF
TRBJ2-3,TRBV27,CASKQGGWTDTQYF
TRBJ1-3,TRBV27,CASSPTPWTAGNTIYF
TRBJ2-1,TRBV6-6,CASSYGTSGSYEQFF
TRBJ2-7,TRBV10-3,CAISSPGGGGEQYF
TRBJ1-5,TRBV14,CASSLDRDRGHSNQPQHF
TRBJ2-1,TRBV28,CASTPPLAVSENEQFF
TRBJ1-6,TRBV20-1,CSAEKNSPLHF
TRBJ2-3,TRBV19,CASTMGILSTDTQYF
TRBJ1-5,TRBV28,CASSLRWGSSQPQHF
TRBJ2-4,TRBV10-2,CASSDAGTGSNIQYF